The entry below describes one T cell receptor (beta chain). Its antigen is not known. The sample originates from a study of cytomegalovirus exposure and HLA in healthy donors. Notes on the study in general: In an earlier analysis, productive rearrangement rates for most beta V segments clustered near 90% or 30%. In a later analysis, compared with equally common non-associated chains, HLA-associated beta chains were more expanded. A missense DCLRE1C variant was associated with V- and J-gene trimming of TCR beta chains in a later analysis, and an independent cohort replicated the association.

V lost 10 bases, J lost 1 base, and 13 bases lay in between. The length of the CDR3 is 13 residues. CDR1 and CDR2 from the germline V gene are SNHLY and FYNNEI. Nobody wrote down the CMV serostatus of this donor. The PCR ran on 60 Vbeta and 13 Jbeta primers. The data were produced by immunoSEQ multiplex PCR, yet TCRdb's version contains in-frame clones alone and is incomplete. Of 200,000 to 250,000 clones in the sample, 85% to 90% are singletons; the top ten hold around 1.4%. Sequenced input: PBMCs. This chain connects TRBV2 to TRBJ1-1; D uncertain. This sequence was found in a human donor in good health. The CDR3 DNA reads as TGTGCCACAATGACAAACCCGAACACTGAAGCTTTCTTT. This gives the protein CATMTNPNTEAFF.